This TCR beta chain was profiled in a study of tumor and adjacent non-tumor tissue in lung cancer. Study-wide context: About 4.2 million productive TCRbeta reads were obtained per sample on average.

The library came from three nested PCR rounds adapted from ARM-PCR protocols. TCRdb re-called the multiplex PCR reads with MiXCR, one entry per CDR3 protein. The data show about 120,000 distinct CDR3 sequences, with approximately 66% seen just once and over 10% held by the top ten. In this sample, this clonotype turned up once. Its antigen is unidentified. Possible read error: a much larger clone is one base away. Per the germline V gene, CDR1 is WSHSY and CDR2 is SAAADI. This CDR3 spans 13 amino acids. Study-wide results and limits: Tumor repertoires had a smaller top 100 clone share than normal lung. Tumor tissue had significantly higher TCR diversity than normal lung.

No cell sorting was done before RNA was extracted from the tissue. Chemotherapy-naive patients with new lung cancer underwent thoracic surgery in China, August–late 2014. This sequence originates from a man under 40 with non-small cell lung cancer. Sample: lung tumor tissue. The chain recombines TRBV10-2 with TRBJ1-5; TRBD1 might be the D (5 bases). The DNA of the CDR3 is TGCACCAGCAAGGGGTATAGCAATCAGCCCCAGCATTTT. This gives the protein CTSKGYSNQPQHF.